This entry lists 18 T cell receptor beta chains sequenced from one sample in a study of shared clonotypes between healthy human individuals. Sequencing was performed with immunoSEQ multiplex PCR; in TCRdb, only in-frame clones are kept and a portion is missing. This table holds about a million clones, roughly 70% found once. Sequenced: memory CD4+ T cells sorted from blood. Subset denoted: CD45RA-negative fraction. The receptors were gathered from a man aged 18 to 30 in good health.

Concerning this clone: This sample also contains other DNA sequences that code for the same CDR3. The chain uses TRBV30 and TRBJ1-5, with 9 bases that match TRBD1. The CDR3 has 14 amino acids. CDR1 and CDR2 from the germline V gene are GTSNPN and SVGIG (reference sequence). V lost 3 bases and J lost 4; bases outside the gene matches: 4. As DNA, the CDR3 is TGTGCCTGGAGAGAACAGGGGGCAAATCAGCCCCAGCATTTT. Protein sequence: CAWREQGANQPQHF.

The chain couples TRBV2 to TRBJ2-1, with D maybe TRBD2 (5 bases). With 2 bases removed from V and 10 bases from J, the gap between germline ends came to 9 bases. The CDR3 contains 12 residues. From germline, CDR1 is SNHLY and CDR2 FYNNEI. The CDR3 coding sequence is TGTGCCAGCAGTGAACTAGCAGGCGAGCAGTTCTTC. It specifies CASSELAGEQFF.

The chain employs TRBV10-1 and TRBJ2-2; TRBD2 might be the D (6 bases). Germline V gives CDR1 WNHNN, CDR2 SYGVQD (reference sequence). V was pared by 8 bases and J by 6 bases, with 7 bases between. The CDR3 consists of 11 residues. DNA of the CDR3: TGCGCCAGCGCGGGGTCCGGGGAGCTGTTTTTT. Amino acid sequence: CASAGSGELFF.

Concerning this clone: A read error is possible here, since a much larger clone lies one base away. The genes are TRBV5-6 and TRBJ2-5, with D uncertain. The CDR3 consists of 13 residues. CDR1 SGHDT and CDR2 YYEEEE come from the germline V gene. Trimming took 2 bases from V and 1 from J, leaving 6 bases between them. Written as DNA, the CDR3 is TGTGCCAGCAGCTTTAGGGTCCAAGAGACCCAGTACTTC. This translates into CASSFRVQETQYF.

This clone was counted at least ten times. The rearrangement links TRBV15 to TRBJ2-1; a possible D gene is TRBD2 (5 bases). Germline-derived CDR1 and CDR2 are LNHNV and YYDKDF (reference sequence). The V end lost 1 base, the J end lost 8 bases, and 12 bases lay between the germline ends. This CDR3 has 14 amino acids. The DNA for the CDR3 is TGTGCCACCAGCAGAGCGAGTAGCGTTGATGAGCAGTTCTTC. This codes for CATSRASSVDEQFF.

There are a few counts of this clone. The genes are TRBV9 and TRBJ2-7; TRBD2 aligns across 14 bases. This CDR3 region has 15 residues. Germline CDR1 SGDLS, CDR2 YYNGEE. The V gene end was trimmed by 4 bases and the J gene end by 6 bases; junction bases not matched to a gene: 6. CDR3: CASSSGLAGASEQYF. CDR3 DNA sequence: TGTGCCAGCAGCTCGGGACTAGCGGGGGCCAGCGAGCAGTACTTC.

The chain carries TRBV27 and TRBJ1-2, with D possibly TRBD1 on 5 matching bases. The CDR3 loop spans 13 amino acids. V lost 6 bases and J 10 bases, leaving 18 bases between the germline ends. The germline gives CDR1 MNHEY, CDR2 SMNVEV (reference sequence). DNA for the CDR3: TGTGCCAGCAGCCCGGGACCTCCAGGCGACTACACCTTC. Translated, it gives CASSPGPPGDYTF.

CDR3 sequence reads: CASSGSSQETQYF. As DNA, the CDR3 is TGTGCCAGCTCCGGCAGCTCTCAAGAGACCCAGTACTTC. The chain carries TRBV2 and TRBJ2-5, with D hard to call. The CDR3 has 13 amino acids. Trimming pared 8 bases from V and 2 bases from J, leaving 12 bases between. Germline V CDR1 and CDR2: SNHLY, FYNNEI.

The chain uses TRBV27 and TRBJ2-7, with TRBD2 matching 7 bases. Germline trimming cut 3 bases from V and 12 bases from J; bases unmatched to any gene: 8. The CDR3 has 12 amino acids. Germline V gene data show CDR1 as MNHEY and CDR2 as SMNVEV (reference sequence). CDR3: CASSFEGGPVYF. The DNA of the CDR3 is TGTGCCAGCAGTTTTGAGGGAGGGCCCGTGTACTTC.

The V call is TRBV20-1, the J call TRBJ2-3; D is unresolved. The CDR3 is 11 residues long. V was trimmed by 6 bases and J by 12 bases, leaving 16 bases between them. Germline CDR1 DFQATT, CDR2 SNEGSKA (reference sequence). CDR3 loop: CSAEDGPFQYF. DNA for the CDR3: TGCAGTGCCGAAGACGGACCCTTCCAGTATTTT.

The chain has TRBV19 and TRBJ1-3; 9 bases are shared with TRBD1. CDR1 is LNHDA and CDR2 is SQIVND in the germline V gene (reference sequence). The CDR3 runs 17 residues. V lost 5 bases and J lost 0; bases outside the gene matches: 8. CDR3 bases: TGTGCCAGTAGTGCGTCCGGGACAGGGAGCTCTGGAAACACCATATATTTT. Amino acids: CASSASGTGSSGNTIYF.

This clone was observed a handful of times. Other nucleotide sequences in the sample specify the same CDR3. The chain has TRBV20-1 and TRBJ2-3; D is ambiguous. Germline V gene sequence: CDR1 DFQATT, CDR2 SNEGSKA (reference sequence). The CDR3 extends over 10 amino acids. V lost 3 bases, J lost 5 bases, and 3 bases lay in between. The CDR3 reads CSASGDTQYF. For the CDR3, the DNA is TGCAGTGCTAGTGGAGATACGCAGTATTTT.

The sample holds a few counts of this clone. This chain uses TRBV19 with TRBJ2-4; TRBD2 agrees at 11 bases. Germline assignment: CDR1 LNHDA and CDR2 SQIVND (reference sequence). With V trimmed by 6 bases and J by 5 bases, 18 bases remained unmatched. CDR3 size: 19 residues. The chain's CDR3 is CASSIVAGGQLRSQNIQYF. CDR3 bases: TGTGCCAGTAGCATCGTAGCGGGAGGGCAGTTAAGGAGCCAAAACATTCAGTACTTC.

The rearrangement links TRBV6-1 to TRBJ2-5, with D unresolved. The V gene's germline CDR1 is MNHNS and CDR2 SASEGT. V was clipped by 7 bases and J by 2 bases, with 17 bases between them. The CDR3 length is 15 residues. The CDR3 nucleotides read TGTGCCAGCATAACCGGAACCTTGAGGCAAGAGACCCAGTACTTC. It yields the protein CASITGTLRQETQYF.

The V call is TRBV15, the J call TRBJ1-3; no reliable D call. The germline V and J ends were trimmed by 0 bases and 0 bases, with 9 bases remaining between them. Per the germline V gene, CDR1 is LNHNV and CDR2 is YYDKDF (reference sequence). The CDR3 runs to 16 residues. The CDR3 region is CATSRDRSSSGNTIYF. The CDR3 nucleotides are TGTGCCACCAGCAGAGATCGTAGTTCCTCTGGAAACACCATATATTTT.

The CDR3 DNA sequence: TGTGCCAGCAGCAAGAGAAGCGGGAGCGGGTCCTACGAGCAGTACTTC. Translation: CASSKRSGSGSYEQYF. This chain connects TRBV21-1 to TRBJ2-7; TRBD2 is taken as the D call from the table, unchecked against the DNA. TRBV21-1 is labeled a pseudogene. This CDR3 has 16 residues.

The sample holds a few counts of this clone. CDR3 in DNA: TGTGCCAGCAGCTTAGAACGGGGGCCCCAAGAGACCCAGTACTTC. Amino acid sequence: CASSLERGPQETQYF. The chain uses TRBV7-2 and TRBJ2-5; D tentatively fits TRBD1 or TRBD2 (6 bases each). The germline V gene encodes CDR1 SGHTA and CDR2 FQGNSA. The CDR3 is 15 amino acids. V lost 1 base and J lost 1, with 10 bases in between. The variable domain in full, completed from reference TRBV7-2 and TRBJ2-5, reads GAGVSQSPSNKVTEKGKDVELRCDPISGHTALYWYRQSLGQGLEFLIYFQGNSAPDKSGLPSDRFSAERTGGSVSTLTIQRTQQEDSAVYLCASSLERGPQETQYFGPGTRLLVL.

The V call is TRBV7-8, the J call TRBJ1-2; D gene ambiguous. CDR1 is SGHVS and CDR2 is FQNEAQ in the germline V gene. The V gene lost 5 bases and the J gene lost 7 bases, with 17 bases spanning the gap. The CDR3 sequence is 14 residues long. The CDR3 loop reads CASSPVGPLGGYTF. CDR3 DNA: TGTGCCAGCAGCCCCGTTGGTCCTCTTGGTGGCTACACCTTC.